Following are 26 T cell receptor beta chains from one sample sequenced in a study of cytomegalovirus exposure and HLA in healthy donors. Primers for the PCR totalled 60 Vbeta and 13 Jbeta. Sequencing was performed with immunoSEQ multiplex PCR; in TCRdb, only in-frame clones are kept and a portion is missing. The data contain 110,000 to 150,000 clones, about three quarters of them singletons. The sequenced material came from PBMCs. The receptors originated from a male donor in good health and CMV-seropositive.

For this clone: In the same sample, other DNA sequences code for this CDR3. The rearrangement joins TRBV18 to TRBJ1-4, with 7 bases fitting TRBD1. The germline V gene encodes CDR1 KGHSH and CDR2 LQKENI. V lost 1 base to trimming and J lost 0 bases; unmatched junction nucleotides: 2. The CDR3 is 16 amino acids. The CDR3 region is CASSPRQGATNEKLFF. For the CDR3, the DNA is TGTGCCAGCTCACCACGACAGGGCGCAACTAATGAAAAACTGTTTTTT.

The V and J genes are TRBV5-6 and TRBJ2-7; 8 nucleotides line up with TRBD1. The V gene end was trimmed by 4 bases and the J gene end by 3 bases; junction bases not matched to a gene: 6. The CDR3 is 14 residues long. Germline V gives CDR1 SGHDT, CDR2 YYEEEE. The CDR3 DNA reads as TGTGCCAGCAGCCCGACAGGGGCGATCTACGAGCAGTACTTC. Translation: CASSPTGAIYEQYF.

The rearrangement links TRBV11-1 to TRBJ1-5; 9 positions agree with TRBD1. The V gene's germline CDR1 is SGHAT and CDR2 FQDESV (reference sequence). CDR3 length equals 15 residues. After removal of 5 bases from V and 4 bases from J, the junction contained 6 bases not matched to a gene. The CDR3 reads CASSAAGTGNQPQHF. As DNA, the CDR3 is TGTGCCAGCAGCGCGGCAGGGACAGGGAATCAGCCCCAGCATTTT.

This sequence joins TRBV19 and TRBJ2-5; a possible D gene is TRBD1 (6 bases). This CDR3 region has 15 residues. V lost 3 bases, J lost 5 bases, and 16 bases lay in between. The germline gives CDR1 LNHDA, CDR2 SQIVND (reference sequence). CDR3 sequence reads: CASSMWGPGDETQYF. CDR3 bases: TGTGCCAGTAGTATGTGGGGGCCGGGTGATGAGACCCAGTACTTC.

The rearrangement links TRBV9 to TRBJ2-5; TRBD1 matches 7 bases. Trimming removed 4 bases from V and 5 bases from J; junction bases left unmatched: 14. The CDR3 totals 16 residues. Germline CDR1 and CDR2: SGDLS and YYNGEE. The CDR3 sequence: CASSSDRVPEGETQYF. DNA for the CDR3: TGTGCCAGCAGCTCCGACAGGGTCCCTGAGGGGGAGACCCAGTACTTC. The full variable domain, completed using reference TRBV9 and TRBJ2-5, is DSGVTQTPKHLITATGQRVTLRCSPRSGDLSVYWYQQSLDQGLQFLIQYYNGEERAKGNILERFSAQQFPDLHSELNLSSLELGDSALYFCASSSDRVPEGETQYFGPGTRLLVL.

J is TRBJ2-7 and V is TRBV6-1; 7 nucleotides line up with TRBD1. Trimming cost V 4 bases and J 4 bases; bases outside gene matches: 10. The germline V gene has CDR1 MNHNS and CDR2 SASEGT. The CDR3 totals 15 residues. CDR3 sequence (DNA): TGTGCCAGCAGTGGGGGACAGTTGGTTGGGTACGAGCAGTACTTC. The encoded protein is CASSGGQLVGYEQYF.

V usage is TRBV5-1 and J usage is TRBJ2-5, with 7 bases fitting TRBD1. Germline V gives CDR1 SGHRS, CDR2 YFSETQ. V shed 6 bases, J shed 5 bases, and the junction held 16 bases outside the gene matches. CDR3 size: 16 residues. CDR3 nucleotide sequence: TGCGCCAGCACACCTGAAGGTGGACAGGCGAGCGAGACCCAGTACTTC. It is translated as CASTPEGGQASETQYF. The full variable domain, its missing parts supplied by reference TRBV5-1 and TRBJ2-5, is KAGVTQTPRYLIKTRGQQVTLSCSPISGHRSVSWYQQTPGQGLQFLFEYFSETQRNKGNFPGRFSGRQFSNSRSEMNVSTLELGDSALYLCASTPEGGQASETQYFGPGTRLLVL.

The DNA for the CDR3 is TGTGCCAGCTCACCAAGTAGCGTTGGCACAGATACGCAGTATTTT. This translates into CASSPSSVGTDTQYF. The chain has TRBV18 and TRBJ2-3; a weak D match, TRBD2 (5 bases). Trimming cost V 2 bases and J 1 base, with 10 bases left between them. The germline gives CDR1 KGHSH, CDR2 LQKENI. This CDR3 has 15 residues. The full variable domain, its missing parts supplied by reference TRBV18 and TRBJ2-3, is NAGVMQNPRHLVRRRGQEARLRCSPMKGHSHVYWYRQLPEEGLKFMVYLQKENIIDESGMPKERFSAEFPKEGPSILRIQQVVRGDSAAYFCASSPSSVGTDTQYFGPGTRLTVL.

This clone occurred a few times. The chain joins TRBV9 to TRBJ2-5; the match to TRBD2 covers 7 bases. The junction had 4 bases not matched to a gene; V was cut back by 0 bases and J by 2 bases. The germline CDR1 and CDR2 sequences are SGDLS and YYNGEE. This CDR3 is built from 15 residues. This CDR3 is CASSVGGRAQETQYF. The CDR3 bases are TGTGCCAGCAGCGTAGGCGGGAGAGCTCAAGAGACCCAGTACTTC.

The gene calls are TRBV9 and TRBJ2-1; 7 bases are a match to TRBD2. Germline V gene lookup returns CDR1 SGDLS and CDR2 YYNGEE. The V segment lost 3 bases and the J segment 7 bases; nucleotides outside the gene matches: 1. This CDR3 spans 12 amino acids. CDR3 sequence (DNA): TGTGCCAGCAGCGGGGGAGGGAATGAGCAGTTCTTC. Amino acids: CASSGGGNEQFF.

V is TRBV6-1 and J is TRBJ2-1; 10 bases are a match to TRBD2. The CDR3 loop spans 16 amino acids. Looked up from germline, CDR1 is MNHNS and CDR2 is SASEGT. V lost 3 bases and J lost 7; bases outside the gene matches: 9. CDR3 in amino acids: CASSDPSGRVRNEQFF. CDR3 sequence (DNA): TGTGCCAGCAGTGACCCTAGCGGGAGAGTCAGAAATGAGCAGTTCTTC.

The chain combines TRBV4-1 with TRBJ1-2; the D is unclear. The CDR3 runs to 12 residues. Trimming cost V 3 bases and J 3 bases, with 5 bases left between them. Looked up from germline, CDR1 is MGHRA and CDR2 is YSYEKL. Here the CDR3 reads CASSHRDYGYTF. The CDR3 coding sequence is TGCGCCAGCAGCCACCGGGACTATGGCTACACCTTC.

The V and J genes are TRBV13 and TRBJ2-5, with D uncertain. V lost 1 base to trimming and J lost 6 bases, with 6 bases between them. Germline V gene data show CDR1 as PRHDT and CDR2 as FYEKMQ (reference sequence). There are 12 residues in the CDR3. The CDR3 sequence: CASSLDTQTQYF. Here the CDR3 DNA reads TGTGCCAGCAGCTTAGACACGCAGACCCAGTACTTC. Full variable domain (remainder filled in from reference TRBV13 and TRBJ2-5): AAGVIQSPRHLIKEKRETATLKCYPIPRHDTVYWYQQGPGQDPQFLISFYEKMQSDKGSIPDRFSAQQFSDYHSELNMSSLELGDSALYFCASSLDTQTQYFGPGTRLLVL.

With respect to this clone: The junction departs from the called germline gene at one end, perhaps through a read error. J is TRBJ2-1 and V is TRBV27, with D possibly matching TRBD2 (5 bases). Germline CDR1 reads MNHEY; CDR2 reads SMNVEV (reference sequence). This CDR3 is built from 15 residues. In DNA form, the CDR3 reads TGTGCCACCAGTCAACTAGTAAAAATATATAATGAGCAGTTCTTC. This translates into CATSQLVKIYNEQFF.

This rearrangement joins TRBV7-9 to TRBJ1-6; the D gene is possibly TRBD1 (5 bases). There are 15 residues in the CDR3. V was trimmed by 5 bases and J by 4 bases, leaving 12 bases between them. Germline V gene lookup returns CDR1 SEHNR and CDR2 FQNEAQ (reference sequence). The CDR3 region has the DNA TGTGCCAGCAGCCCAAAGGGGATTTATAATTCACCCCTCCACTTT. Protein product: CASSPKGIYNSPLHF. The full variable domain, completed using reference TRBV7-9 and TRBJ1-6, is DTGVSQNPRHKITKRGQNVTFRCDPISEHNRLYWYRQTLGQGPEFLTYFQNEAQLEKSRLLSDRFSAERPKGSFSTLEIQRTEQGDSAMYLCASSPKGIYNSPLHFGNGTRLTVT.

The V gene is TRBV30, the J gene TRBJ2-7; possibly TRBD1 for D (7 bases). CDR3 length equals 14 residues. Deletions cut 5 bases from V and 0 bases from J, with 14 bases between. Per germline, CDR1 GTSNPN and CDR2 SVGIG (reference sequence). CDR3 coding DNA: TGTGCCTGGGCGGGGACAGAAAGCTCCTACGAGCAGTACTTC. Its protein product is CAWAGTESSYEQYF.

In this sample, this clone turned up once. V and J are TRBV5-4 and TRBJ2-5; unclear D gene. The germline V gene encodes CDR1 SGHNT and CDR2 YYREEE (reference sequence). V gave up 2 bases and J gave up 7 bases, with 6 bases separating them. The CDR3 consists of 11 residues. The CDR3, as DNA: TGTGCCAGCAGCTTATCGGGGACCCAGTACTTC. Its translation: CASSLSGTQYF.

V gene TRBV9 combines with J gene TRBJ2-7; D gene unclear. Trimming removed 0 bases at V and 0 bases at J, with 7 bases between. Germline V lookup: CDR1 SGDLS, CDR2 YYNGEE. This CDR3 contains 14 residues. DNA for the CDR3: TGTGCCAGCAGCGTAGCCGACAACTCCTACGAGCAGTACTTC. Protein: CASSVADNSYEQYF.

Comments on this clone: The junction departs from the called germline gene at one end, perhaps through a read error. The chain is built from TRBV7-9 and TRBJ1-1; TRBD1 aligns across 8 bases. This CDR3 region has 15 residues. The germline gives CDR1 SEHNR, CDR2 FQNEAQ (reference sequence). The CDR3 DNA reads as TGTTCCAGCAGCTTAATACCGACAGGGGACACTGAAGCTTTCTTT. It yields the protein CSSSLIPTGDTEAFF.

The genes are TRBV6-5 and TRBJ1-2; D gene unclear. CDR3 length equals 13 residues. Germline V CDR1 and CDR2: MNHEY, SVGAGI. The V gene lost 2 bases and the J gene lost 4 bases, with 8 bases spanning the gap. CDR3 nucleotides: TGTGCCAGCAGTTACGGTGGCCCCTATGGCTACACCTTC. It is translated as CASSYGGPYGYTF.

CDR3 region: CASFQQGGGQYF. CDR3 DNA sequence: TGTGCCAGCTTTCAACAGGGGGGAGGGCAGTACTTC. The V gene is TRBV2, the J gene TRBJ2-7, with TRBD1 matching 8 bases. Trimming took 8 bases from V and 9 from J; bases not matched to a gene: 9. Germline CDR1 and CDR2: SNHLY and FYNNEI. The CDR3 runs to 12 residues.

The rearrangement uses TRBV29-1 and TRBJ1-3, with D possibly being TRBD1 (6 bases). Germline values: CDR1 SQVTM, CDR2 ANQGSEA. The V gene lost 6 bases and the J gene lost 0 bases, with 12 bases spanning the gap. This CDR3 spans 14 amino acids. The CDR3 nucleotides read TGCAGCGTCGCACAGGGTATCTCTGGAAACACCATATATTTT. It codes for CSVAQGISGNTIYF.

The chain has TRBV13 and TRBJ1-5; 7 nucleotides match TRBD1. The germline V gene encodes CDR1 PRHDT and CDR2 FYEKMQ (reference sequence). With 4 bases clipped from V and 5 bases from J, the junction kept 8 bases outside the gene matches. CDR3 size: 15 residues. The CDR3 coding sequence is TGTGCCAGCAGCTCGCGCGACAGGGAAGATCAGCCCCAGCATTTT. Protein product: CASSSRDREDQPQHF.

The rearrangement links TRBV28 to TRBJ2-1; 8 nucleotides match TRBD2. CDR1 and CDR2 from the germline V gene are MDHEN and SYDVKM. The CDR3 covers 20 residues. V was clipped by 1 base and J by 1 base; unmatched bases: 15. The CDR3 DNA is TGTGCCAGCAGTTTATACGTAGGGACCCTGGGCGGGAGGTCCTACAATGAGCAGTTCTTC. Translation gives CASSLYVGTLGGRSYNEQFF.

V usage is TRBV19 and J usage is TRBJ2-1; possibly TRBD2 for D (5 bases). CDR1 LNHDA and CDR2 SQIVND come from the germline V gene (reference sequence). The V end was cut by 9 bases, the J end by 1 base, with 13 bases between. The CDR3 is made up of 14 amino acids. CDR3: CASQSSGSYNEQFF. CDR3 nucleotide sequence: TGTGCCAGCCAGAGCTCGGGGTCCTACAATGAGCAGTTCTTC.

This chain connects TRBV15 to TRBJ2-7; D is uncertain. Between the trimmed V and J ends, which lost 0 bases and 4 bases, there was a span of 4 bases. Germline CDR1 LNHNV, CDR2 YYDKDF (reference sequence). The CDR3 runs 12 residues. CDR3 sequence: CATSRDSYEQYF. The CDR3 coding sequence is TGTGCCACCAGCAGAGATTCTTACGAGCAGTACTTC.